The 7 T cell receptor beta chains presented below share a single source sample, sequenced in a study of blood T cell repertoires in COVID-19. Repertoires were generated with immunoSEQ multiplex PCR, while TCRdb's copy carries only in-frame clones and drops some. The top ten clones hold about 1.2% of a sample with approximately 300,000 clones, 80% to 90% of them seen once. Sequencing was done on a sample of peripheral blood. These receptor sequences come from a woman aged 45 to 65 with acute or convalescent COVID-19.

The rearrangement joins TRBV7-9 to TRBJ1-4; D is undetermined. The CDR3 spans 15 residues. V was shortened by 1 base and J by 1 base, with 7 bases between the two germline ends. Germline V CDR1 and CDR2: SEHNR, FQNEAQ (reference sequence). The CDR3 region is CASSLGSGTNEKLFF. The CDR3, as DNA: TGTGCCAGCAGCTTAGGGTCAGGAACTAATGAAAAACTGTTTTTT.

V gene TRBV7-9 combines with J gene TRBJ2-1; 8 bases agree with TRBD2. The CDR3 consists of 14 residues. With V trimmed by 4 bases and J by 4 bases, 3 bases remained unmatched. The V gene's germline CDR1 is SEHNR and CDR2 FQNEAQ (reference sequence). The CDR3 here is CASSSGGAYNEQFF. CDR3 coding DNA: TGTGCCAGCAGCTCCGGGGGGGCTTACAATGAGCAGTTCTTC.

The V and J genes are TRBV6-5 and TRBJ1-5, with 9 bases fitting TRBD1. This CDR3 spans 15 amino acids. Germline V gene sequence: CDR1 MNHEY, CDR2 SVGAGI. Losses at the gene ends were 6 bases for V and 4 bases for J; bases not matched to a gene: 7. The CDR3 sequence: CASRSGTGWNQPQHF. In DNA form, the CDR3 reads TGTGCCAGCAGATCCGGGACAGGGTGGAATCAGCCCCAGCATTTT.

The chain couples TRBV7-8 to TRBJ2-2; 8 bases fit TRBD2. With 7 bases clipped from V and 3 bases from J, the junction kept 16 bases outside the gene matches. From germline, CDR1 is SGHVS and CDR2 FQNEAQ. The CDR3 extends over 18 amino acids. In DNA form, the CDR3 reads TGTGCCAGCACCCCCCCCTTTCGCGCGGGGGGCCACACCGGGGAGCTGTTTTTT. Amino acid sequence: CASTPPFRAGGHTGELFF.

The chain recombines TRBV7-6 with TRBJ2-1; 11 bases agree with TRBD1. This CDR3 has 18 amino acids. Germline CDR1 is SGHVS and CDR2 is FNYEAQ. V lost 5 bases to trimming and J lost 2 bases; unmatched junction nucleotides: 11. Written as DNA, the CDR3 is TGTGCCAGCAGCCCACAGGGACAGGGGGTTCAAACCTACAATGAGCAGTTCTTC. It translates to CASSPQGQGVQTYNEQFF.

V gene TRBV2 combines with J gene TRBJ2-7; no firm D call. This CDR3 is 13 amino acids long. Trimming left V 7 bases short and J 3 bases short, with 13 bases between. Germline V gives CDR1 SNHLY, CDR2 FYNNEI. The chain's CDR3 is CASTSTGVYEQYF. The CDR3 nucleotides are TGTGCCAGCACCTCGACGGGTGTCTACGAGCAGTACTTC.

The V call is TRBV5-1, the J call TRBJ1-1, with 9 bases matching TRBD1. V shed 1 base, J shed 1 base, and the junction held 2 bases outside the gene matches. Germline-derived CDR1 and CDR2 are SGHRS and YFSETQ. The CDR3 sequence is 15 residues long. The CDR3 bases are TGCGCCAGCAGCTTGATACAGGGGGCGAACACTGAAGCTTTCTTT. It codes for CASSLIQGANTEAFF. The full variable domain, with the rest looked up from reference TRBV5-1 and TRBJ1-1, is KAGVTQTPRYLIKTRGQQVTLSCSPISGHRSVSWYQQTPGQGLQFLFEYFSETQRNKGNFPGRFSGRQFSNSRSEMNVSTLELGDSALYLCASSLIQGANTEAFFGQGTRLTVV.